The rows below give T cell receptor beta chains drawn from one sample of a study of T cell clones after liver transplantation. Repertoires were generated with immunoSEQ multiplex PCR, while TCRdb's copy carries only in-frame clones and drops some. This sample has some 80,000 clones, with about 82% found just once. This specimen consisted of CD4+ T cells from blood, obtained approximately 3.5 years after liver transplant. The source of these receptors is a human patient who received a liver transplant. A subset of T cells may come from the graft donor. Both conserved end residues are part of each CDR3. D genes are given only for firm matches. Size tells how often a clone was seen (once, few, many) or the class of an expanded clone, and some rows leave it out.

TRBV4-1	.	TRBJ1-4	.	CASSRGDRATNEKLFF	TGCGCCAGCAGCCGGGGGGACCGTGCAACTAATGAAAAACTGTTTTTT
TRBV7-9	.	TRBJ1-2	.	CASSLSGIANYGYTF	TGTGCCAGCAGCTTATCAGGGATAGCTAACTATGGCTACACCTTC
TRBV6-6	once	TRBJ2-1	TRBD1	CASSPGTGGVEQFF	TGTGCCAGCAGTCCAGGGACAGGGGGAGTTGAGCAGTTCTTC
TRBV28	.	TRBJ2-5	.	CAHGEPLGETQYF	TGTGCCCACGGAGAACCTCTGGGAGAGACCCAGTACTTC
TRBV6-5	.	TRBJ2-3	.	CASSPPGPRVDTQYF	TGTGCCAGCAGTCCACCGGGACCGAGGGTAGATACGCAGTATTTT
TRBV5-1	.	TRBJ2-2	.	CASSLAGPRAGELFF	TGCGCCAGCAGCTTGGCCGGGCCGCGTGCCGGGGAGCTGTTTTTT
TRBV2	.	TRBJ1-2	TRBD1	CASSQTGMYGYTF	TGTGCCAGCAGCCAGACAGGGATGTATGGCTACACCTTC
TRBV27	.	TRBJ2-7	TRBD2	CASSFLTGLAGARDEQYF	TGTGCCAGCAGTTTTCTCACCGGACTAGCGGGAGCCCGGGACGAGCAGTACTTC
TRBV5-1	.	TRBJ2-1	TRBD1	CASSTYRGSNEQFF	TGCGCCAGCAGCACGTACAGGGGTAGCAATGAGCAGTTCTTC
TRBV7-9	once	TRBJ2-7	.	CASSSRGRYSEQYF	TGTGCCAGCAGCTCCCGAGGGAGATACAGCGAGCAGTACTTC
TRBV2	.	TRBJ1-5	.	CASSEGRNQPQHF	TGTGCCAGCAGTGAGGGTCGGAATCAGCCCCAGCATTTT
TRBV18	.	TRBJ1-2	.	CASSPPLGVFYGYTF	TGTGCCAGCTCACCACCGCTAGGGGTGTTCTATGGCTACACCTTC
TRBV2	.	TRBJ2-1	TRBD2	CASNSLAGGVDNEQFF	TGTGCCAGCAACTCCCTAGCGGGAGGGGTCGACAATGAGCAGTTCTTC
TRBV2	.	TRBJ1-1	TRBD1	CASSDTGVNTEAFF	TGTGCCAGCAGCGATACAGGGGTGAACACTGAAGCTTTCTTT
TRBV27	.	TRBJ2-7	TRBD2	CASSGIRFAGGVYEQYF	TGTGCCAGCAGTGGTATTAGGTTCGCGGGAGGAGTATACGAGCAGTACTTC
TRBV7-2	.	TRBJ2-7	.	CASSPPGTRLYEQYF	TGTGCCAGCAGCCCGCCCGGGACTCGACTCTACGAGCAGTACTTC
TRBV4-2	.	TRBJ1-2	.	CASSQDLAGLGYTF	TGTGCCAGCAGCCAAGACTTGGCGGGGCTGGGCTACACCTTC
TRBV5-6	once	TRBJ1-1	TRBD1	CASSFPGQGVGTEAFF	TGTGCCAGCAGCTTCCCTGGACAGGGGGTAGGCACTGAAGCTTTCTTT
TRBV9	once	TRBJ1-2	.	CASSVGRSLESYTF	TGTGCCAGCAGCGTAGGGCGCAGCCTTGAGAGCTACACCTTC
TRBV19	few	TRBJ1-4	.	CASSIWGVNEKLFF	TGTGCCAGTAGTATTTGGGGGGTTAATGAAAAACTGTTTTTT
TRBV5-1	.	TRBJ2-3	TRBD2	CASSFSGSGTDTQYF	TGCGCCAGCAGCTTTAGCGGGAGTGGCACAGATACGCAGTATTTT
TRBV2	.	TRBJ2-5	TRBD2	CASSVTLAGGSGTQYF	TGTGCCAGCAGTGTAACCCTAGCGGGAGGGTCGGGGACCCAGTACTTC
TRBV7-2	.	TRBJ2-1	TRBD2	CASSFGLGGRDEQFF	TGTGCCAGCAGCTTCGGACTAGGAGGACGGGATGAGCAGTTCTTC
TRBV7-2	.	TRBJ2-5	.	CASSYGSRQETQYF	TGTGCCAGCAGCTACGGGAGTCGCCAAGAGACCCAGTACTTC
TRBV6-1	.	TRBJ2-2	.	CASSPLNTGELFF	TGTGCCAGCAGTCCACTTAACACCGGGGAGCTGTTTTTT
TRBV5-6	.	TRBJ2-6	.	CASSLTDPVMLGANVLTF	TGTGCCAGCAGTCTCACGGACCCCGTTATGTTAGGGGCCAACGTCCTGACTTTC
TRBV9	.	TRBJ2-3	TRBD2	CASSYRTSGIGDTQYF	TGTGCCAGCAGCTACCGGACTAGCGGGATAGGTGATACGCAGTATTTT
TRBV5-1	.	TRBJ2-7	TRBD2	CASSLGLGLARHEQYF	TGCGCCAGCAGCTTGGGGCTGGGACTAGCTAGGCACGAGCAGTACTTC
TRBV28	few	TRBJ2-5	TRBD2	CASSRTSGMEETQYF	TGTGCCAGCAGCCGGACTAGCGGAATGGAAGAGACCCAGTACTTC
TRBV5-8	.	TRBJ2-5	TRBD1	CASSRGMGQFQETQYF	TGTGCCAGCAGCAGAGGGATGGGACAGTTCCAAGAGACCCAGTACTTC
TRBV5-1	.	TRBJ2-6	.	CASSLVIASGANVLTF	TGCGCCAGCAGCTTGGTTATAGCCTCTGGGGCCAACGTCCTGACTTTC
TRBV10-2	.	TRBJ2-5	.	CASRRGEETQYF	TGCGCCAGCAGGAGGGGGGAAGAGACCCAGTACTTC
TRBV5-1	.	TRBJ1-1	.	CASSVDGQTEAFF	TGCGCCAGCAGCGTGGACGGGCAAACTGAAGCTTTCTTT
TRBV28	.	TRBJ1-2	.	CASSFLARVHYGYTF	TGTGCCAGCAGTTTTTTGGCCCGCGTGCACTATGGCTACACCTTC
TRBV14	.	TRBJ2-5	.	CASSFQGQGPKETQYF	TGTGCCAGCAGCTTCCAGGGGCAGGGGCCTAAAGAGACCCAGTACTTC
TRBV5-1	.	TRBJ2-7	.	CASRPREAGEQYF	TGCGCCAGCAGACCCAGGGAGGCTGGCGAGCAGTACTTC
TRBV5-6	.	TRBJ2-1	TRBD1	CASSLEGQGFTGTYNEQFF	TGTGCCAGCAGCTTGGAGGGACAGGGTTTTACTGGGACCTACAATGAGCAGTTCTTC
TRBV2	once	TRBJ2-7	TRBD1	CASNIPGQGYEQYF	TGTGCCAGCAACATTCCGGGACAGGGTTACGAGCAGTACTTC
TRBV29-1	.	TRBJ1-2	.	CSVDPNPGSGYTF	TGCAGCGTTGACCCCAACCCGGGAAGCGGCTACACCTTC
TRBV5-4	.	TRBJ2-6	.	CATDPGGVAGANVLTF	TGTGCCACCGACCCCGGGGGCGTGGCTGGGGCCAACGTCCTGACTTTC
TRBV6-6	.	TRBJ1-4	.	CASSYEGNTNEKLFF	TGTGCCAGCAGTTACGAGGGAAATACTAATGAAAAACTGTTTTTT
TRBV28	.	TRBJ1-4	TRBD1	CATHTVEDRVNEKLFF	TGTGCCACACATACCGTAGAGGACAGGGTTAATGAAAAACTGTTTTTT
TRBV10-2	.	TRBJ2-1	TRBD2	CASSSGTSGKEGEQFF	TGCGCCAGCAGTTCCGGGACTAGCGGGAAAGAGGGTGAGCAGTTCTTC
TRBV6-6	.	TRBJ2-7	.	CASSSKTEQYF	TGTGCCAGCAGTTCAAAGACCGAGCAGTACTTC
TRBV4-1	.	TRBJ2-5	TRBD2	CASSQGGTSGRAWGETQYF	TGCGCCAGCAGCCAAGGCGGGACTAGCGGGAGGGCCTGGGGAGAGACCCAGTACTTC
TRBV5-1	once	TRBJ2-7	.	CASSAGTANEQYF	TGCGCCAGCAGCGCCGGGACGGCGAACGAGCAGTACTTC
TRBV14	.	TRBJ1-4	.	CASSHGRPLLNEKLFF	TGTGCCAGCAGTCACGGACGGCCCCTACTTAATGAAAAACTGTTTTTT
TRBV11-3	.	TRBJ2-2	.	CASSLLAGAGGELFF	TGTGCCAGCAGCTTACTCGCGGGGGCCGGCGGGGAGCTGTTTTTT
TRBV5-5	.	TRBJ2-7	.	CASSFWPGSSYEQYF	TGTGCCAGCAGCTTTTGGCCCGGGAGCTCCTACGAGCAGTACTTC
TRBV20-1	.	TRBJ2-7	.	CSAMIKREQYF	TGCAGTGCTATGATTAAGAGGGAGCAGTACTTC
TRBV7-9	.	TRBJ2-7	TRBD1	CASSLTGVEQYF	TGTGCCAGCAGCTTAACAGGGGTCGAGCAGTACTTC
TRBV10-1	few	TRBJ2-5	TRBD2	CASSPERDPQETQYF	TGCGCCAGCAGTCCTGAGCGGGACCCACAAGAGACCCAGTACTTC
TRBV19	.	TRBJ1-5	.	CASTPQGSGSNQPQHF	TGTGCCAGTACCCCTCAAGGGTCTGGAAGCAATCAGCCCCAGCATTTT
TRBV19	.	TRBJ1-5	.	CASSIGGNFQPQHF	TGTGCCAGTAGTATTGGGGGAAACTTTCAGCCCCAGCATTTT
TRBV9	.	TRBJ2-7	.	CASSVGGTNAAQYF	TGTGCCAGCAGCGTAGGAGGGACGAACGCGGCACAGTACTTC
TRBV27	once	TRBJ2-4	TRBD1	CASSLDRVSSKNIQYF	TGTGCCAGCAGCCTGGACAGGGTATCATCCAAAAACATTCAGTACTTC
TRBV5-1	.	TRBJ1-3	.	CASSQGPPDSGNTIYF	TGCGCCAGCAGCCAGGGCCCACCGGACTCTGGAAACACCATATATTTT